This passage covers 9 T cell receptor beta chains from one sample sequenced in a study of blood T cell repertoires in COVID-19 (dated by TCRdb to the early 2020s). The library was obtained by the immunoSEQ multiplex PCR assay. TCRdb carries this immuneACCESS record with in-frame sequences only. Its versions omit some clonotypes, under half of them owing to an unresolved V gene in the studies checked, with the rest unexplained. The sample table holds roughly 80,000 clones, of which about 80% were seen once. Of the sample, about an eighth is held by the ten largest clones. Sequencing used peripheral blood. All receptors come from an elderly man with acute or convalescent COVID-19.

This CDR3 reads CASSGTGGSQPQHF. The CDR3 coding sequence is TGTGCCAGCAGTGGAACAGGGGGCAGCCAGCCCCAGCATTTT. The rearrangement joins TRBV2 to TRBJ1-5; 9 bases fit TRBD1. The CDR3 consists of 14 residues. V lost 4 bases and J lost 7; bases outside the gene matches: 5. Germline V CDR1 and CDR2: SNHLY, FYNNEI. The full variable domain, completed using reference TRBV2 and TRBJ1-5, is EPEVTQTPSHQVTQMGQEVILRCVPISNHLYFYWYRQILGQKVEFLVSFYNNEISEKSEIFDDQFSVERPDGSNFTLKIRSTKLEDSAMYFCASSGTGGSQPQHFGDGTRLSIL.

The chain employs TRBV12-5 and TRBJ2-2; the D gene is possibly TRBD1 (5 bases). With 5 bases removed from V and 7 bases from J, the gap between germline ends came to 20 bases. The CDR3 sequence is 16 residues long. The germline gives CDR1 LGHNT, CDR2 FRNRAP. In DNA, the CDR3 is TGTGCTAGTGGTCCTTTCCGGGCAGGGTCAGTCGGGGAGCTGTTTTTT. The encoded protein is CASGPFRAGSVGELFF.

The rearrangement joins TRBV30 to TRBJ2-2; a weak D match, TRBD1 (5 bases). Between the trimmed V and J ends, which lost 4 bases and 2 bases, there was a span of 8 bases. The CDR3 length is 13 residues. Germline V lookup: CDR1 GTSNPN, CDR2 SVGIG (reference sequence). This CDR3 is CAWTGLNTGELFF. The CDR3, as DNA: TGTGCCTGGACAGGGCTCAACACCGGGGAGCTGTTTTTT.

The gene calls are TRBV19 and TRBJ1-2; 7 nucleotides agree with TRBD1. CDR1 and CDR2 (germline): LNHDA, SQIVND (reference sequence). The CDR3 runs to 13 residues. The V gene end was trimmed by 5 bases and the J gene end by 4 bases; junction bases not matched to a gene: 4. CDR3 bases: TGTGCCAGTAGTTACAGGGGTGGCTATGGCTACACCTTC. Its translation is CASSYRGGYGYTF.

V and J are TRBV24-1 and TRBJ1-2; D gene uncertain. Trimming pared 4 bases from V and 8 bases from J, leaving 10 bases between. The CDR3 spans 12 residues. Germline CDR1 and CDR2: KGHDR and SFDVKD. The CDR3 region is CATSDIGGGYTF. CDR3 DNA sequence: TGTGCCACCAGTGACATAGGAGGGGGCTACACCTTC.

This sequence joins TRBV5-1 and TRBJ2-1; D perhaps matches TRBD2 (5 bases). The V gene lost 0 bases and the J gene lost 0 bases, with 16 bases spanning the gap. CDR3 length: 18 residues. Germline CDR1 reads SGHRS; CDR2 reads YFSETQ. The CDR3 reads CASSLAGRGSRSYNEQFF. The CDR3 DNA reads TGCGCCAGCAGCTTGGCCGGTAGAGGGTCCCGCTCCTACAATGAGCAGTTCTTC.

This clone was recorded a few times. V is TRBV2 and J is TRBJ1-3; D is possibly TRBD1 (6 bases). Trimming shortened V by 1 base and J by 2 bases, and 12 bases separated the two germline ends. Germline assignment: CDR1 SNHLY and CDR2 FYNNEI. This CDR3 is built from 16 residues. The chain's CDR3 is CASSEGGGSAGNTIYF. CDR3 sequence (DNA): TGTGCCAGCAGTGAAGGGGGGGGCAGTGCTGGAAACACCATATATTTT.

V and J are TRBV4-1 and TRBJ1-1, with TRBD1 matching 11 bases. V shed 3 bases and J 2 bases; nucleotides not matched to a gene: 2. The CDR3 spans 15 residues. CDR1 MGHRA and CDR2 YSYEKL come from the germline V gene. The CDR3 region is CASSQGQGVNTEAFF. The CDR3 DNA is TGCGCCAGCAGCCAGGGACAGGGGGTAAACACTGAAGCTTTCTTT.

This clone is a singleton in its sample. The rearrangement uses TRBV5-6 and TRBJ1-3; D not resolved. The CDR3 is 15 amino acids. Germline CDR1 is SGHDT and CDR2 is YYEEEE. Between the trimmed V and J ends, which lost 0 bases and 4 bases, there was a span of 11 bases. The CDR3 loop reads CASSLAPVFGNTIYF. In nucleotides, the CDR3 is TGTGCCAGCAGCTTGGCTCCGGTATTCGGAAACACCATATATTTT.